This entry is about one T cell receptor (beta chain). The sample is drawn from a study of blood T cell repertoires in COVID-19. Background on the study: Specimens from acute and convalescent COVID-19 originated in the United States, Italy and Spain. The cDNA or gDNA used as material had been derived from T cells, B-cell-depleted T cells, or PBMCs.

Original methodology: Estimation of nucleated cell counts relied on the amplification of reference gene primers. The assay was immunoSEQ multiplex PCR, and TCRdb's table has in-frame clones only and misses some. D and trimming were read from the DNA, whereas the V and J calls and clone size are those reported in that table. The data contain under 300,000 clones, nearly 90% of them singletons. There are 14 residues in the CDR3. Germline-derived CDR1 and CDR2 are KGHSH and LQKENI. V was trimmed by 6 bases and J by 4 bases, leaving 15 bases between them. This receptor was obtained from a woman in her sixties with COVID-19, enrolled during active disease. The sequenced sample was peripheral blood. The chain joins TRBV18 to TRBJ1-1; D is possibly TRBD1 (5 bases). This CDR3 reads CASSYPMGLTEAFF. The CDR3 DNA reads TGTGCCAGCTCGTACCCGATGGGGCTCACTGAAGCTTTCTTT. The full variable domain, its missing parts supplied by reference TRBV18 and TRBJ1-1, is NAGVMQNPRHLVRRRGQEARLRCSPMKGHSHVYWYRQLPEEGLKFMVYLQKENIIDESGMPKERFSAEFPKEGPSILRIQQVVRGDSAAYFCASSYPMGLTEAFFGQGTRLTVV.